The T cell receptor (beta chain) under discussion was sequenced for a study of cytomegalovirus exposure and HLA in healthy donors. To note about this clone: The target antigen is unknown.

Study outcomes and limitations: A likely sequencing artifact accounted for one observed cluster of highly shared sequence variants.

PCR primers comprised 60 Vbeta and 13 Jbeta primers. Under the authors' procedure: Later reanalysis found approximately 76 million unique TCR beta chains, 10 million to 14 million of them shared. Sequencing used immunoSEQ multiplex PCR; TCRdb keeps in-frame clones, though not all of them. V, J and clone size reflect that table, while D and trimming were determined from the DNA. The sample has about 97,000 clones, around 79% seen once. Germline V gene data show CDR1 as SGHVS and CDR2 as FNYEAQ. The CDR3 covers 11 residues. V was cut by 5 bases and J by 10 bases, with 11 bases left in between. Sequencing was carried out using PBMCs. This sequence originates from a woman aged 40-49 years in good health and CMV-seronegative. The chain is built from TRBV7-6 and TRBJ1-1; D uncertain. The CDR3 here is CASSGVEGAFF. CDR3 coding DNA: TGTGCCAGCAGCGGGGTTGAGGGAGCTTTCTTT.